Listed here is a single T cell receptor beta chain. What it binds is unknown. Trimming left V 7 bases short and J 5 bases short, with 11 bases between. Germline V gene data show CDR1 as MDHEN and CDR2 as SYDVKM. The CDR3 runs to 12 residues. This sample was included in a study of naive and memory T cell subsets. Overall study results and limits: A clonotype means one alpha or beta sequence, not an alpha/beta pair. Naive repertoires, especially CD8, held a few larger clonotypes, possibly memory cells re-expressing CD45RA. RNA-based TCR counts may shift with T cell activation and differentiation. Over 95% of naive TCR sequences appeared only once after error correction, unlike memory subsets.

Cells stained for CD3, CD4, CD8, CD45RA and CD27 were sorted into four subsets. An equimolar mix of two oligonucleotides served as the beta constant-region primer for TRBC1 and TRBC2. Four rounds of PCR amplified the ligated cDNA using nested alpha and beta constant-region primers plus SP2. One entry per CDR3 protein results from TCRdb running MiXCR on the UMI-ligation and nested PCR reads. The sample records fewer than 150,000 distinct CDR3 sequences, roughly a fifth being singletons. Sequenced: naive CD8+ T cells from blood. The clonotype comes from a human donor in good health. The chain has TRBV28 and TRBJ1-1, with no clear D. This chain's CDR3 is CASTLPWTEAFF. Here the CDR3 DNA reads TGTGCCAGCACTCTTCCATGGACTGAAGCTTTCTTT.